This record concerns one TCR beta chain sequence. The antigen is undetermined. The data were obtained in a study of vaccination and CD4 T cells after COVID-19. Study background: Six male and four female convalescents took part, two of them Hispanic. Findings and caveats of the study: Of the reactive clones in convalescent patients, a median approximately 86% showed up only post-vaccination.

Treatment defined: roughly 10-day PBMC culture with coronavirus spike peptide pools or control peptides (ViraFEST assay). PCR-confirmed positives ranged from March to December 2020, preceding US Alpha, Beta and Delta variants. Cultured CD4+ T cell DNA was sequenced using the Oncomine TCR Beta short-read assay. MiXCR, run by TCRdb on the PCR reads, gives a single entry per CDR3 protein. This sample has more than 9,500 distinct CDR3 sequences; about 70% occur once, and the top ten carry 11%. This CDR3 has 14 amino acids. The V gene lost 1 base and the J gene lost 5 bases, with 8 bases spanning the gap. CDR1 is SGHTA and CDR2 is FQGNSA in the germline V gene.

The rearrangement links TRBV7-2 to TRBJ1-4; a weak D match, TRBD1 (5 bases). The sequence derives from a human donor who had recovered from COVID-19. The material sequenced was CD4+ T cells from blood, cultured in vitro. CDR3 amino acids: CASSLVPGNEKLFF. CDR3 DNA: TGTGCCAGCAGCTTAGTTCCAGGGAATGAAAAACTGTTTTTT.